This T cell receptor (beta chain) was recorded in a study of radiation and T cells in renal cell carcinoma (dated by TCRdb to about 2020). Looking at the study overall: The samples were obtained from a clinical trial, where primary renal cell carcinomas were treated with 15 Gy stereotactic body radiation therapy and then removed by nephrectomy 4 weeks afterward. TCR beta sequencing covered approximately 51 samples in total, comprising roughly 25 tumors and approximately 27 peripheral blood samples. Across all 53 samples, over 4,000,000 unique CDR3 nucleotide sequences encoding roughly 2,800,000 unique CDR3 amino acid sequences were identified. What the study reported, not specific to this receptor: Effects of radiation dose or scheduling on the TCR repertoire could not be addressed with the single-armed trial design. No pretreatment tumor biopsies were available, so the baseline intratumoral presence of clonotypes could not be determined. Dynamics of the blood repertoire were not tracked past 4 weeks after treatment. In blood, the top tumor clonotypes increased from baseline to 2 weeks after radiation and then shrank by 4 weeks, which suggests a temporary expansion of tumor-resident clones.

The CDR3 goes from the cysteine to the phenylalanine over 13 residues. CDR3 DNA only is kept here, 39 bases in frame from base 1. CDR1 is given as MNHEY and CDR2 as SMNVEV, both from the germline V gene (reference sequence). V is cut by 4 bases and J by 7 bases, and the space between the germline ends is 14 bases. This clone has just a few counts. What antigen it recognizes has not been identified. Base qualities were left out, and no much larger clone turns up one base away. Sample time point, as interpreted from the label and publication: baseline pretreatment blood. The meaning of the sample's treatment or condition label: 15 Gy SBRT to primary tumor, nephrectomy 4 weeks later. To follow tumor-enriched clonotypes, peripheral blood was collected serially from radiation-treated patients at baseline and again at 2 weeks and 4 weeks after SBRT. Every patient had renal cell carcinoma of clear cell pathology. Genomic DNA for TCR sequencing was prepared using the QIAamp DNA Blood Mini Kit (Qiagen). Samples were included in the analyses only if all quality control checks were passed.

TCR beta libraries were generated from genomic DNA with the immunoSEQ kit, following the manufacturer's recommendations. Library preparation used a first multiplex PCR with proprietary primers, then a second PCR adding unique barcodes, with bead cleanups after each round. A kit-provided positive control reaction and a negative control reaction were included in every sample batch. The final libraries underwent checking on an Agilent 4200 TapeStation D1000 ScreenTape, volumetric pooling, and quantification by qPCR. Sequencing was performed on an Illumina NextSeq500 using a MidOutput 150-cycle cartridge, with 156 Read1 cycles, 15 Index1 cycles, and the kit custom primers. The pooled library was loaded at approximately 1 pM, and around 22% PhiX control was spiked in. The published analysis was carried out like this. Vendor-processed data were analyzed in R, and a clonotype was defined as all T cells sharing the same CDR3 nucleotide sequence. For clone abundance analyses, frequencies were normalized to the 10,000 most abundant clones per sample. Before analysis, public T cell clones were removed, and these numbered fewer than six per sample on average. An abundance difference of at least 32-fold between compartments was the criterion for calling clonotypes tumor-enriched or baseline blood-enriched. A beta-binomial differential abundance model was used to identify clonotypes that were expanded or contracted between blood time points. Tumor-blood repertoire similarity was measured with the Baroni-Urbani and Buser coefficient, and groups were compared using two-tailed Wilcoxon tests in R. Not all clones reach the TCRdb copy of this immuneACCESS table, which keeps in-frame sequences only. Checked studies attribute under half of the gap to unresolved V genes and leave the rest unexplained. The DNA was the basis for D and trimming; V, J and clone size are from that table. The sample table shows more than 140,000 clones, and 83% are seen once. The ten top clones hold 20% to 25% of the sample.

Sequencing was performed on blood, taken from a patient whose treatment included radiotherapy and nephrectomy. This TCR derives from a woman between 50 and 59 years old with renal cell carcinoma. Here the chain combines TRBV27 and TRBJ2-7; a tentative D match to TRBD1 spans 6 bases. Here the CDR3 is given as CASSSGQLLEQYF. The DNA is as follows: TGTGCCAGCAGTTCCGGACAGCTCCTGGAGCAGTACTTC.